This note documents a single T cell receptor beta chain sequence. These data are taken from a study of cytomegalovirus exposure and HLA in healthy donors. The PCR employed 60 Vbeta primers together with 13 Jbeta primers. TCRdb's table, derived via immunoSEQ multiplex PCR, lists solely in-frame clones and lacks some. Among roughly 100,000 clones listed, roughly 80% were seen once. In germline, CDR1 is MNHNY, CDR2 SVGAGI (reference sequence). There are 14 residues in the CDR3. V lost 0 bases, J lost 6 bases, and 8 bases lay in between. What was sequenced was PBMCs. The chain joins TRBV6-6 to TRBJ1-4; weak D call: TRBD1 (5 bases). This clonotype was sampled from a man in his forties or fifties in good health and CMV-seronegative. The CDR3 DNA sequence: TGTGCCAGCAGTTACTCGACAGCCCATGAAAAACTGTTTTTT. Amino acids: CASSYSTAHEKLFF.